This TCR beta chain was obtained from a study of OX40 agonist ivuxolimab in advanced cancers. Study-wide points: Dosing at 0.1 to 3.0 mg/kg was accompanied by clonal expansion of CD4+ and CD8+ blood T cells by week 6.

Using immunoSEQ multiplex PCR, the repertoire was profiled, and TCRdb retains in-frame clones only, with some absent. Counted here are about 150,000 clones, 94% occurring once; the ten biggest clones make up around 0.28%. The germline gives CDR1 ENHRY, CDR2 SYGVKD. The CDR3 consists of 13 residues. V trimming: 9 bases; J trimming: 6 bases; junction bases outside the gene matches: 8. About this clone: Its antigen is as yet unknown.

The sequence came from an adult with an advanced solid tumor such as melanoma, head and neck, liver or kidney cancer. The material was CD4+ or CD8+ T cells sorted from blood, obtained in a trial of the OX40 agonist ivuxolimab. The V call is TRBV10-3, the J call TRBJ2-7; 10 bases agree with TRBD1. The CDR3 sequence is CAIRDRGRSEQYF. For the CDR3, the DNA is TGTGCCATTCGGGACAGGGGTAGAAGCGAGCAGTACTTC.